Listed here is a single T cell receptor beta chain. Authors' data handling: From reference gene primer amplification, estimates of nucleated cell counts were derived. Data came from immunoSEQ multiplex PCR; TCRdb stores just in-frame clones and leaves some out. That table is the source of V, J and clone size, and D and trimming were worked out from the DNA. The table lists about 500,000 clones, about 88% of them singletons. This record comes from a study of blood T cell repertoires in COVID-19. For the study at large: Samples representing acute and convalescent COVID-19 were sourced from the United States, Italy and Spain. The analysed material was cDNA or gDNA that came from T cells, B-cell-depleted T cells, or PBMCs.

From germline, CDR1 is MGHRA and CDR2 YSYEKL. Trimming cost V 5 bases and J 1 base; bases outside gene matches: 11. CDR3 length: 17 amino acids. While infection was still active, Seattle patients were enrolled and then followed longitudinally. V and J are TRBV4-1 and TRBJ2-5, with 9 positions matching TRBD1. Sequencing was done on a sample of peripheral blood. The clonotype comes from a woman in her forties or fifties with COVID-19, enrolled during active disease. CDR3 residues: CASSASRDRVSQETQYF. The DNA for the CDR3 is TGCGCCAGCAGCGCATCCAGGGACAGGGTGAGCCAAGAGACCCAGTACTTC.